This T cell receptor beta chain was retrieved from a study of breast tumors, draining lymph nodes, adjacent tissues. The CDR3 is 15 residues long. V shed 2 bases and J shed 0 bases, with 12 bases lying between them. The germline gives CDR1 SGHDT, CDR2 YYEEEE. Overall study findings and caveats: Compared with lymph nodes, tumors were less diverse; compared with nontumor tissue, more.

TCRdb reprocessed the multiplex PCR reads with MiXCR, giving one entry per CDR3 protein. Here the sample spans about 32,000 distinct CDR3 sequences, 36% being singletons. The sample holds many counts of this clonotype. Antigen unknown. Sequenced material: breast tumor tissue. The V and J genes are TRBV5-6 and TRBJ2-7; D is unclear. The source of this sequence is a female donor with breast cancer. Some clones in this sample may be carry-over from other donors' samples. The CDR3 spells CASSFDRATSYEQYF. CDR3 in DNA: TGTGCCAGCAGCTTTGATCGGGCAACCTCCTACGAGCAGTACTTC.